This TCR beta chain was found in a study of T cells in Graves' hyperthyroidism and ophthalmopathy. Clinical symptoms, serum thyroxine and TRAb, thyroid ultrasound and orbital computed tomography were used for the diagnoses. PBMCs were derived from 9.5 to 10 ml fresh peripheral blood. Findings and caveats of the study: Expanded thyroid clonotypes (above 0.001) were mostly also found in blood. From stable hyperthyroidism, ophthalmopathy was separated by a 13 V-J model.

Using RNA transcripts as the source, TCR beta CDR3 regions were amplified. HTBI primers were employed in a first-round RT-PCR of the TCR CDR3. A single record per CDR3 protein comes from TCRdb applying MiXCR to the multiplex PCR reads. The data contain more than 95,000 distinct CDR3 sequences, over 45% of them seen just once; the ten biggest clones take up approximately 30%. This clonotype has ten or more counts. Antigen specificity is unknown. Trimming took 4 bases from V and 1 from J, leaving 9 bases between them. The CDR3 has 14 residues. Germline values: CDR1 MNHNS, CDR2 SASEGT. The receptor's source is a man aged 40-50 years with Graves' hyperthyroidism. Sequenced sample: blood. This chain uses TRBV6-1 with TRBJ2-3, with D perhaps matching TRBD2 (5 bases). CDR3 sequence: CASSGYSGTDTQYF. CDR3 sequence (DNA): TGTGCCAGCAGTGGATATAGCGGCACAGATACGCAGTATTTT.